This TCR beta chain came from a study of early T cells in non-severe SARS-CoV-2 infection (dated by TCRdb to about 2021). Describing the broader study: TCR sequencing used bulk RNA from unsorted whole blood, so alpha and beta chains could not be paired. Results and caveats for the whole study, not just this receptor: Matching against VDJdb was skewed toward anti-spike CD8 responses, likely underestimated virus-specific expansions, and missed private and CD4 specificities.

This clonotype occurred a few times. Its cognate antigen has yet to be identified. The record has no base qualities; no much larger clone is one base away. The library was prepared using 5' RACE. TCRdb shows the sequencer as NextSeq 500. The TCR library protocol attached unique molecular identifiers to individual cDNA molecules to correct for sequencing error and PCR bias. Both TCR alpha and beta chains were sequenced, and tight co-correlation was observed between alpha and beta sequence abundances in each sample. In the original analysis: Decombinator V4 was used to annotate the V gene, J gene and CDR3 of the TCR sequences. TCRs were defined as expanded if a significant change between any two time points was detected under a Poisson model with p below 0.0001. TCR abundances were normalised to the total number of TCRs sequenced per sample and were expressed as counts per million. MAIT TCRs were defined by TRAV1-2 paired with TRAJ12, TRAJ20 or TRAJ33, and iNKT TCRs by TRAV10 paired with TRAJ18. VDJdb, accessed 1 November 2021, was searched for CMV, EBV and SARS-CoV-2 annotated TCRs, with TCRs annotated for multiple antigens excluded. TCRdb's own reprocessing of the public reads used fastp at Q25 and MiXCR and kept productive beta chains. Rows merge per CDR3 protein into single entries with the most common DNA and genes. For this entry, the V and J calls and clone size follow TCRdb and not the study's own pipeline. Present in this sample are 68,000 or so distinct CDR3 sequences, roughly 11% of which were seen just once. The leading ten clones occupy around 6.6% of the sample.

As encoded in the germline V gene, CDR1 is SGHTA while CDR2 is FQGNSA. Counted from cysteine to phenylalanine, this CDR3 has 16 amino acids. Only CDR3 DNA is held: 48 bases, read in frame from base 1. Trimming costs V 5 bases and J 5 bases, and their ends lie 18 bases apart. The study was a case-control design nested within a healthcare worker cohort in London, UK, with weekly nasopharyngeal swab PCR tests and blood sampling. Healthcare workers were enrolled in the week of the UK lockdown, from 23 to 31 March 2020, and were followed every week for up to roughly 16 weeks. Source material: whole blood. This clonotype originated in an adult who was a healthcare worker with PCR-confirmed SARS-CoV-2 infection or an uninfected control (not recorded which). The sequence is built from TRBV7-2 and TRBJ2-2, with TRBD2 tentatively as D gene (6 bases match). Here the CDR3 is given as CASSKTSAGRTGELFF. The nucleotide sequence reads TGTGCCAGCAGCAAAACGTCTGCGGGAAGGACCGGGGAGCTGTTTTTT.